The rows below give T cell receptor beta chains drawn from one sample of a study of control samples from healthy donors and cancer patients. Here immunoSEQ multiplex PCR was the method, and the copy in TCRdb shows in-frame clones only, minus some. The sample shows 120,000 or so clones, roughly 87% of them seen only once. Sequenced material: blood. These receptors all come from a man aged 18 to 30 in good health. The CDR3 runs from the conserved cysteine through the conserved F or W. A D gene is named only where the DNA matches it firmly. Some rows have no size entry. The others give once, few or many, or a class for an expanded clone.

j_call	clone_size	v_call	d_call	cdr3_nt	cdr3_aa
TRBJ2-7	.	TRBV4-3	.	TGCGCCAGCAGCCAAGCCTGGGTAGGCCAGGGAACTTACGAGCAGTACTTC	CASSQAWVGQGTYEQYF
TRBJ2-7	.	TRBV15	TRBD2	TGTGCCACCAGCGGAAGCGGGAGCGAGCAGTACTTC	CATSGSGSEQYF
TRBJ2-1	.	TRBV20-1	.	TGCAGTGCTAGAAGCGGTGGTCAGTTCTTC	CSARSGGQFF
TRBJ1-2	.	TRBV20-1	.	TGCAGTGCTAGTCCGAGGGCAGGGGGCTACACCTTC	CSASPRAGGYTF
TRBJ2-2	.	TRBV3-1/TRBV3-2	.	TGTGCCAGCAGCCAAGGTCAGGCCGGGGAGCTGTTTTTT	CASSQGQAGELFF
TRBJ2-7	.	TRBV7-2	.	TGTGCCAGCAGCCTTCAGAACGAGCAGTACTTC	CASSLQNEQYF
TRBJ2-1	.	TRBV19	TRBD1	TGTGCCAGTAGCGCAGCAGGGGGCCTTTATGAGCAGTTCTTC	CASSAAGGLYEQFF
TRBJ2-3	.	TRBV6-2/TRBV6-3	.	TGTGCCAGCAGCTTACCGGCCCGATCCACAGATACGCAGTATTTT	CASSLPARSTDTQYF
TRBJ2-2	.	TRBV30	TRBD1	TGTGCCTGGAAAAGGGACAGGGTTAACACCGGGGAGCTGTTTTTT	CAWKRDRVNTGELFF
TRBJ2-5	.	TRBV30	.	TGTGCCTGGAGTGTACAGGATTTGACCTTCGAAGAGACCCAGTACTTC	CAWSVQDLTFEETQYF
TRBJ2-1	.	TRBV11-2	TRBD2	TGTGCCAGCAGCTTCGTGACTAGCGGGATCTACAATGAGCAGTTCTTC	CASSFVTSGIYNEQFF
TRBJ1-6	.	TRBV5-6	.	TGTGCCAGCAGCTTGGCCGTATCCAGGGCAGATTCACCCCTCCACTTT	CASSLAVSRADSPLHF
TRBJ1-3	.	TRBV28	TRBD1	TGTGCCAGCAGAGGCGGGACAGGGGCTGGAAACACCATATATTTT	CASRGGTGAGNTIYF
TRBJ2-1	.	TRBV30	.	TGTGCCTGGAAGGTACCGGGTTCCTACAATGAGCAGTTCTTC	CAWKVPGSYNEQFF
TRBJ1-5	.	TRBV24-1	.	TGTGCCACCAGTGCCGCCCGCAATCAGCCCCAGCATTTT	CATSAARNQPQHF
TRBJ1-2	.	TRBV9	.	TGTGCCAGTACCGACGGGGCAGCTCATAGCTACACCTTC	CASTDGAAHSYTF
TRBJ1-1	.	TRBV28	.	TGTGCCAGCAGCCTTGATTTAGTCACTGAAGCTTTCTTT	CASSLDLVTEAFF
TRBJ2-1	.	TRBV30	TRBD2	TGTGCCTGGAGTGATACTAGCGGGAGCCCGGGGGAGCAGTTCTTC	CAWSDTSGSPGEQFF
TRBJ1-5	once	TRBV28	.	TGTGCCAGCAGTTTAGGGACGCCCCAATGGGGGCAGCCCCAGCATTTT	CASSLGTPQWGQPQHF
TRBJ2-3	.	TRBV10-3	TRBD2	TGTGCCATCAGGGATCCGGGACTAGCGGCCACAGATACGCAGTATTTT	CAIRDPGLAATDTQYF
TRBJ2-1	.	TRBV24-1	.	TGTGCCACCAGTGACCCGGACGGGAACAATGAGCAGTTCTTC	CATSDPDGNNEQFF
TRBJ2-5	.	TRBV18	.	TGTGCCAGCTCACCGGGAGAGACCCAGTACTTC	CASSPGETQYF
TRBJ1-1	few	TRBV11-2	.	TGTGCCAGCAGCTTGGCGGGGGGCGCGATGGGCACTGAAGCTTTCTTT	CASSLAGGAMGTEAFF
TRBJ2-5	.	TRBV9	TRBD1	TGTGCCAGCAGCCCCAGGACAGGGGGCTTAGAGACCCAGTACTTC	CASSPRTGGLETQYF